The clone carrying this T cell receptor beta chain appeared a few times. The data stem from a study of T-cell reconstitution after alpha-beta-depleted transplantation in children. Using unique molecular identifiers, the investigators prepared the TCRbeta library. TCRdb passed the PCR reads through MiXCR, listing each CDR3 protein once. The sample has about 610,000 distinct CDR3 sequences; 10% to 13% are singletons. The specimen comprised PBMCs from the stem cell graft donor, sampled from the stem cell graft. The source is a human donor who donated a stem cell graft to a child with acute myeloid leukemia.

The CDR3 here is CASSRTGGIEQFF. The CDR3, as DNA: TGTGCCAGCTCAAGGACAGGGGGCATTGAGCAGTTCTTC. The genes are TRBV18 and TRBJ2-1; TRBD1 matches 11 bases. CDR3 length: 13 residues. Per the germline V gene, CDR1 is KGHSH and CDR2 is LQKENI. V was pared by 5 bases and J by 9 bases, with 3 bases of the junction left unmatched.